This T cell receptor beta chain was observed in a study of blood T cells in healthy people across ages (dated by TCRdb to the mid-2010s). Turning to the overall study: In model experiments, template switching captured about one uniquely barcoded TCR beta cDNA molecule for every two T cells. Donors were grouped into four age groups: young (average 16 years), middle-aged (around 39), aged (approximately 67) and long-lived (82). To track age-related changes in TCR beta repertoire diversity, the study relied on deep sequencing normalized with unique cDNA molecular identifiers. For two donors (one aged 18 to 30 and one aged 80 or older), the study analyzed two additional independent replicas of 1 million unique cDNA reads from the same blood draw. To avoid experimental bias, donors of different ages were distributed randomly across sequencing lanes. Results the study describes overall, beyond this receptor: A strong correlation was found between observed TCR beta diversity and the percentage of naive T cells measured by flow cytometry. Because donor CMV infection status was unknown, age-related changes in expanded clonotypes were potentially confounded. Compared with the aged group, the long-lived group had more naive CD4+ T cells, fewer expanded clones and increased TCR diversity, suggesting age selection. Since profiling was done on bulk unsorted PBMCs, naive and antigen-experienced compartments could not be conclusively compared. Observed TCR beta diversity per million T cells fell roughly linearly with age, and a significant reduction was already apparent by age roughly 40. Estimates of total diversity based on one million sequenced T cells were regarded as lower bounds and as underestimates.

Donors were under 40 systemically healthy Caucasian individuals from Russia aged 6 to 90 years. Each donor gave ten milliliters of peripheral blood, collected into EDTA-treated Vacutainer tubes. Ficoll-Paque density-gradient centrifugation was used to isolate PBMCs, with at least 6 million per sample. Trizol reagent was used to extract total RNA from PBMCs, with at least 6 micrograms per sample. For every donor, flow cytometry on a PBMC aliquot measured the percentage of naive CD45RAhigh/CD27high T cells. The CDR3 covers 15 residues, taking in both the cysteine and the phenylalanine. CDR3 DNA only is kept here, 45 bases in frame from base 1. V is shortened by 5 bases, J by 1 base, and the region joining them spans 12 bases. CDR1 and CDR2 are drawn from the germline V gene (reference sequence): MNHEY, SMNVEV. In its sample, this clonotype was seen a few times. There is no known antigen for this receptor. No qualities accompany the bases; no much larger clone lies one base away.

Libraries were constructed by 5' RACE. The instrument was an Illumina HiSeq 2500. A second PCR of about 7 to 12 cycles was run with a J-beta primer mix and a sample-barcoded 5' primer. A template-switch 5' adaptor carrying 12 random nucleotides introduced a unique molecular identifier onto each TCR beta cDNA molecule. Each sample yielded at least 3 million CDR3-containing paired-end reads. All of the RNA was converted into first-strand cDNA using the Mint cDNA synthesis kit, with a TRBC-specific oligonucleotide serving as the primer. Following uracil-DNA glycosylase treatment, a first 18-cycle PCR with universal primers M1SS and BC2_uni_R was performed on all cDNA. The original pipeline was this. For normalization, 1 million high-quality reads were randomly selected from each sample, with every read carrying a distinct molecular identifier. Reads sharing molecular identifiers were discarded rather than binned into consensus sequences. MiTCR, run with a Q25 quality threshold and the strictest error-elimination algorithm, handled CDR3 identification, clonotype clustering and error correction. Lower-bound total TCR beta diversity was estimated with a nonparametric unseen species model using Euler transformation. TCRdb itself trimmed the public reads at Q25 with fastp, ran MiXCR and retained productive beta chains. For every CDR3 protein sequence, its rows merge into one entry that carries the most common genes and DNA. What appears here as the V and J calls and clone size reflects TCRdb's work, not the paper's. Present in this sample are 350,000 to 450,000 distinct CDR3 sequences, roughly half of which were seen just once. Of the sample, roughly 51% falls within the top ten clones.

The chain was built from TRBV27 and TRBJ2-4; 5 matching bases give a weak D call of TRBD1. The clonotype was recovered from a man between 60 and 75 years old in good health. Material for sequencing was blood. The DNA sequence follows: TGTGCCAGCAGTCCCTCAGGGCGGGCCAAAAACATTCAGTACTTC. This yields the protein CASSPSGRAKNIQYF.